The 19 T cell receptor beta chains listed next were all sequenced from one sample in a study of blood T cells in healthy people across ages. Together with a sample-barcoded 5' primer, a J-beta primer mix was included in a second PCR lasting 7 to 11 cycles. MiXCR, applied by TCRdb to the 5' RACE reads, yields one record per CDR3 protein. This sample yields 800,000 or so distinct CDR3 sequences, of which roughly 60% are seen a single time; roughly 26% belongs to the top ten. Sequencing was carried out using blood. The receptor source for this set is a man aged 30-40 years in good health.

This clonotype was observed a handful of times. The rearrangement joins TRBV7-2 to TRBJ2-3; the D is unclear. This CDR3 has 15 residues. The V gene's germline CDR1 is SGHTA and CDR2 FQGNSA. The V and J ends lost 6 bases and 4 bases respectively, with 17 bases between them. CDR3 amino acids: CASRQIVRAPDTQYF. CDR3 nucleotide sequence: TGTGCCAGCAGACAAATCGTCCGGGCCCCAGATACGCAGTATTTT.

J is TRBJ2-7 and V is TRBV4-3; 9 bases agree with TRBD2. Germline V gene data show CDR1 as LGHNA and CDR2 as YSLEER. The CDR3 sequence is 16 residues long. V shed 0 bases and J 4 bases; nucleotides not matched to a gene: 7. The chain's CDR3 is CASSQDSGGGGYEQYF. The CDR3 DNA follows: TGCGCCAGCAGCCAAGATTCTGGCGGGGGGGGTTACGAGCAGTACTTC.

V usage is TRBV20-1 and J usage is TRBJ1-6; weak D call: TRBD1 (5 bases). Trimming removed 6 bases at V and 4 bases at J, with 19 bases between. The germline V gene has CDR1 DFQATT and CDR2 SNEGSKA (reference sequence). The CDR3 spans 16 residues. The CDR3 DNA sequence: TGCAGTGCACGAGAGGCCTTAGGGGAGTATAATTCACCCCTCCACTTT. Amino acids: CSAREALGEYNSPLHF.

This rearrangement joins TRBV27 to TRBJ2-7; D may be TRBD1 (6 bases). Trimming stripped 4 bases from V and 2 bases from J, with 9 bases between. Germline V gives CDR1 MNHEY, CDR2 SMNVEV (reference sequence). This CDR3 contains 13 residues. CDR3 region: CASSWHRAYEQYF. The CDR3 nucleotides are TGTGCCAGCAGTTGGCACAGGGCCTACGAGCAGTACTTC.

For this clonotype: One end of the junction is discordant with germline, which a read error may explain. J is TRBJ2-6 and V is TRBV28; 7 nucleotides agree with TRBD2. Per the germline V gene, CDR1 is MDHEN and CDR2 is SYDVKM. The CDR3 runs to 15 residues. In DNA form, the CDR3 reads TGTGCCAGCAGTTTATTGGGACGGGGGGTCAACGTCCTGACTTTC. Translated: CASSLLGRGVNVLTF.

The J gene is TRBJ2-1, the V gene TRBV2; 8 bases match TRBD2. The DNA matches TRBJ2-7 better at its end, which makes the J call doubtful. From germline, CDR1 is SNHLY and CDR2 FYNNEI. The CDR3 totals 15 residues. CDR3 sequence: CASTGGREAYNEQYF. DNA for the CDR3: TGTGCCAGCACCGGCGGGCGGGAGGCTTACAATGAGCAGTACTTC.

With respect to this clonotype: Since a much larger clone is just one base distant, this may be a read error. The V gene is TRBV3-1, the J gene TRBJ2-7, with TRBD1 matching over 10 bases. J lost 3 bases, V lost 11 bases, and 4 bases had no gene match. The CDR3 is made up of 12 amino acids. Germline lookup yields CDR1 LGHDT and CDR2 YNNKEL (reference sequence). The chain's CDR3 is CARRDRGYEQYF. The CDR3 DNA is TGTGCCCGCCGGGACAGGGGCTACGAGCAGTACTTC.

The chain recombines TRBV5-1 with TRBJ2-3, with 7 bases matching TRBD1. Germline V CDR1 and CDR2: SGHRS, YFSETQ. Germline trimming cut 1 base from V and 2 bases from J; bases unmatched to any gene: 7. The CDR3 consists of 16 residues. DNA of the CDR3: TGCGCCAGCAGCTTGCAGGGGGAACATCACACAGATACGCAGTATTTT. Translation: CASSLQGEHHTDTQYF.

This clonotype came up many times. The chain couples TRBV20-1 to TRBJ2-7; the D is unclear. The CDR3 extends over 14 amino acids. Germline V CDR1 and CDR2: DFQATT, SNEGSKA (reference sequence). V lost 5 bases and J lost 1, with 15 bases in between. The CDR3 DNA reads TGCAGTGCTTTGTCGCAGGAACTTTCCTACGAGCAGTACTTC. Residues: CSALSQELSYEQYF.

This sequence joins TRBV7-2 and TRBJ2-3, with unresolved D. Germline assignment: CDR1 SGHTA and CDR2 FQGNSA. CDR3 length: 16 amino acids. V lost 5 bases and J 0 bases, leaving 15 bases between the germline ends. CDR3 in DNA: TGTGCCAGCAGCCCCTCTTTTCGAACTAGCACAGATACGCAGTATTTT. As protein: CASSPSFRTSTDTQYF.

On this clonotype itself: This may be a read error, as it is one base from a much larger clone. This chain links TRBV4-2 with TRBJ2-7; no clear D gene. The CDR3 loop spans 15 amino acids. The V and J ends lost 4 bases and 2 bases respectively, with 15 bases between them. CDR1 is LGHNA and CDR2 is YNFKEQ in the germline V gene. CDR3 residues: CASSRLGDAAYEQYF. The CDR3 DNA reads TGTGCCAGCAGCCGCCTAGGTGACGCTGCCTACGAGCAGTACTTC.

The chain links TRBV24-1 to TRBJ2-3; 8 bases line up with TRBD2. The CDR3 is 17 amino acids. V lost 9 bases, J lost 0 bases, and 13 bases stayed unmatched. Looked up from germline, CDR1 is KGHDR and CDR2 is SFDVKD. CDR3 sequence (DNA): TGTGCCACCCTAAGTTGGGAGCGGGGGCAGAGCACAGATACGCAGTATTTT. Its protein is CATLSWERGQSTDTQYF.

This clonotype was counted between two and nine times. The CDR3 sequence is CSANGQAQETQYF. CDR3 nucleotide sequence: TGCAGTGCTAATGGGCAGGCCCAAGAGACCCAGTACTTC. The J gene is TRBJ2-5, the V gene TRBV20-1; D gene ambiguous. V was trimmed by 4 bases and J by 1 base, leaving 10 bases between them. The CDR3 loop spans 13 amino acids. CDR1 and CDR2 from the germline V gene are DFQATT and SNEGSKA (reference sequence).

The chain employs TRBV15 and TRBJ2-1, with D perhaps matching TRBD1 or TRBD2 (6 bases each). Germline CDR1 and CDR2: LNHNV and YYDKDF (reference sequence). Trimming pared 5 bases from V and 10 bases from J, leaving 21 bases between. This CDR3 has 15 residues. CDR3 loop: CATSAQGSVGREQFF. CDR3 nucleotide sequence: TGTGCCACCAGCGCCCAGGGGTCGGTTGGGAGGGAGCAGTTCTTC.

The table lists this clonotype with a few counts. The genes are TRBV25-1 and TRBJ2-3, with 8 bases fitting TRBD1. V was pared by 3 bases and J by 2 bases, with 7 bases of the junction left unmatched. Germline loops: CDR1 MGHDK, CDR2 SYGVNS. CDR3 length: 16 residues. In DNA form, the CDR3 reads TGTGCCAGCAGTGAGCTTGACAGGGGATACACAGATACGCAGTATTTT. Protein sequence: CASSELDRGYTDTQYF. Filled out from reference TRBV25-1 and TRBJ2-3, the complete variable domain reads EADIYQTPRYLVIGTGKKITLECSQTMGHDKMYWYQQDPGMELHLIHYSYGVNSTEKGDLSSESTVSRIRTEHFPLTLESARPSHTSQYLCASSELDRGYTDTQYFGPGTRLTVL.

The chain is built from TRBV12-3 or TRBV12-4 and TRBJ2-5, with D maybe TRBD2 (5 bases). With 3 bases removed from V and 2 bases from J, the gap between germline ends came to 16 bases. The CDR3 is made up of 16 amino acids. The CDR3 nucleotides are TGTGCCAGCAGTTTCCATAGATGGGCGGGTCAAGAGACCCAGTACTTC. This translates into CASSFHRWAGQETQYF.

The V and J genes are TRBV4-3 and TRBJ1-2; weak D call: TRBD1 (5 bases). The CDR3 runs to 17 residues. Germline lookup yields CDR1 LGHNA and CDR2 YSLEER. The germline V and J ends were trimmed by 0 bases and 4 bases, with 18 bases remaining between them. The CDR3 coding sequence is TGCGCCAGCAGCCAAGATGTCGAGGGCAGGGTGGGCTATGGCTACACCTTC. It translates to CASSQDVEGRVGYGYTF.

V is TRBV20-1 and J is TRBJ2-3; D not resolved. Trimming left V 4 bases short and J 1 base short, with 9 bases between. Germline CDR1 reads DFQATT; CDR2 reads SNEGSKA (reference sequence). This CDR3 region has 13 residues. The CDR3 sequence: CSANDVGTDTQYF. DNA for the CDR3: TGCAGTGCTAATGACGTCGGCACAGATACGCAGTATTTT.

The chain is built from TRBV7-2 and TRBJ2-4, with TRBD2 as a possible D gene (7 bases). The DNA end lines up better with TRBJ2-5; the J call may be wrong. This CDR3 is 16 amino acids long. Germline V gene sequence: CDR1 SGHTA, CDR2 FQGNSA. The CDR3 DNA follows: TGTGCCAGCAGCTCCGGGACATGGGTAGCGGGAGAGACCCAGTACTTC. This translates into CASSSGTWVAGETQYF.